This TCR beta chain derives from a study of T cell responses to AZD1222 COVID-19 vaccine. Sequencing used immunoSEQ multiplex PCR; TCRdb keeps in-frame clones, though not all of them. The data hold approximately 110,000 clones, with roughly 90% observed a single time. Study-wide points: CD4 TCRs covered the whole spike, strongest at regions 160-218 and 743-854. Reportedly, nearly half of unique spike TCRs recognized epitopes outside B.1.351/B.1.1.7 mutations. Seropositive status at baseline applied to only a handful of AZD1222 recipients. Donors were largely white British and mainly female; clonal diversity was possibly underestimated.

On this clone itself: Its antigen is still unknown.

Trimming took off 4 bases at V and 2 bases at J, with 9 bases between the two ends. CDR3 length equals 14 residues. The germline V gene has CDR1 MNHNS and CDR2 SASEGT. The rearrangement joins TRBV6-1 to TRBJ1-5; D possibly corresponds to TRBD1 (5 bases). The material was peripheral blood, obtained on day 0 of AZD1222 vaccination. This TCR came from an adult in good health. CDR3 DNA sequence: TGTGCCAGCAGTGCAGCACAGGGCAATCAGCCCCAGCATTTT. Its translation: CASSAAQGNQPQHF.